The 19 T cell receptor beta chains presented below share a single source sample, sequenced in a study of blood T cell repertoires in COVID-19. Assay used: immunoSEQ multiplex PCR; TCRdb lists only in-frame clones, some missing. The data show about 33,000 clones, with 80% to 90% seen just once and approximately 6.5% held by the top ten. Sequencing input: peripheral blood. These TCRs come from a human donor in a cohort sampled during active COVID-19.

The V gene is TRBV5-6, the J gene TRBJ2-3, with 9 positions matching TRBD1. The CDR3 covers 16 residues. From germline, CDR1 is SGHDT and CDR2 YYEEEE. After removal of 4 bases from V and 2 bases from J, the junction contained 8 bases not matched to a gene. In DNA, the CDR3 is TGTGCCAGCAGCCCCGTCGGGACAGGGAACACAGATACGCAGTATTTT. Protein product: CASSPVGTGNTDTQYF. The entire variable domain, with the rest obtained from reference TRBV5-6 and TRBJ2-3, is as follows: DAGVTQSPTHLIKTRGQQVTLRCSPKSGHDTVSWYQQALGQGPQFIFQYYEEEERQRGNFPDRFSGHQFPNYSSELNVNALLLGDSALYLCASSPVGTGNTDTQYFGPGTRLTVL.

This CDR3 is CASSSNRGAKNTEAFF. The CDR3 nucleotides read TGCGCCAGCAGCTCTAACAGGGGTGCTAAGAACACTGAAGCTTTCTTT. The chain couples TRBV5-1 to TRBJ1-1; 7 bases are shared with TRBD1. This CDR3 has 16 amino acids. The V segment lost 3 bases and the J segment 1 base; nucleotides outside the gene matches: 9. Germline V gene lookup returns CDR1 SGHRS and CDR2 YFSETQ.

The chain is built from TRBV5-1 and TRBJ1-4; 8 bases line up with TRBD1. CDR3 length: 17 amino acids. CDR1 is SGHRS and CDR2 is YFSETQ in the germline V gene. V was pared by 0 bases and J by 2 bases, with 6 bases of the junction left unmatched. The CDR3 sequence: CASSLGDRLATNEKLFF. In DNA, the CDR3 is TGCGCCAGCAGCTTGGGGGACAGGTTGGCTACTAATGAAAAACTGTTTTTT.

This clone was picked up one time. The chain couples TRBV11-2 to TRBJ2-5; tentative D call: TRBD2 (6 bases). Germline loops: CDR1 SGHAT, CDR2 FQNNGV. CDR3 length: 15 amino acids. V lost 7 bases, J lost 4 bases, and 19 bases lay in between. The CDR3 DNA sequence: TGTGCCAGCAACGCGGGGACCAATGTTGGAGAGACCCAGTACTTC. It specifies CASNAGTNVGETQYF.

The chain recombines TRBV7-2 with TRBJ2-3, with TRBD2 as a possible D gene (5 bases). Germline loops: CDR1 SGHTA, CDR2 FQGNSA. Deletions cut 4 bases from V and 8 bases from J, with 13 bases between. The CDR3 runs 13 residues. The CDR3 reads CASSYPGKATQYF. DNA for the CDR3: TGTGCCAGCAGCTACCCCGGGAAGGCTACGCAGTATTTT.

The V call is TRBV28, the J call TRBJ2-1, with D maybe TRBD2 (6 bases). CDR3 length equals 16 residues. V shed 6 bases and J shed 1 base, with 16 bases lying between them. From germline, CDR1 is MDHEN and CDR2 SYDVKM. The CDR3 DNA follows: TGTGCCAGCAGGCGAAGCGGGCCTATTTCCTACAATGAGCAGTTCTTC. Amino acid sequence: CASRRSGPISYNEQFF.

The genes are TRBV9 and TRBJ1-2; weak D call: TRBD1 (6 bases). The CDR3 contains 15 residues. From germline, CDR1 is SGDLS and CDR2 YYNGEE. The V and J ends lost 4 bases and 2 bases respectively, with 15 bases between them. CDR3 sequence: CASSPRTRGNYGYTF. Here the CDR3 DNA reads TGTGCCAGCAGCCCGCGGACAAGGGGGAACTATGGCTACACCTTC.

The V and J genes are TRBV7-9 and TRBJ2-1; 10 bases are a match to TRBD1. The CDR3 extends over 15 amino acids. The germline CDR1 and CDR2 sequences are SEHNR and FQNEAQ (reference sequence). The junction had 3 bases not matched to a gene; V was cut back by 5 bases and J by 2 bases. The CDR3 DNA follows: TGTGCCAGCAGCCCCGGGACAGGGGCCTACAATGAGCAGTTCTTC. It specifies CASSPGTGAYNEQFF.

The CDR3 loop is CASSSPREYEQYF. The CDR3 nucleotides are TGTGCCAGCAGTTCTCCGAGGGAGTACGAGCAGTACTTC. V and J are TRBV28 and TRBJ2-7, with a weak D call TRBD2 (5 bases). There are 13 residues in the CDR3. Trimming left V 4 bases short and J 4 bases short, with 11 bases between. CDR1 is MDHEN and CDR2 is SYDVKM in the germline V gene.

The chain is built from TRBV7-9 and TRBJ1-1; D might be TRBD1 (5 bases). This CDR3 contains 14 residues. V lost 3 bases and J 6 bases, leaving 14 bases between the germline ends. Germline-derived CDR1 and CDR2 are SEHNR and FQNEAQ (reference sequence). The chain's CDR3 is CASSFRSGVAEAFF. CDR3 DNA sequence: TGTGCCAGCAGCTTTAGATCGGGGGTGGCTGAAGCTTTCTTT.

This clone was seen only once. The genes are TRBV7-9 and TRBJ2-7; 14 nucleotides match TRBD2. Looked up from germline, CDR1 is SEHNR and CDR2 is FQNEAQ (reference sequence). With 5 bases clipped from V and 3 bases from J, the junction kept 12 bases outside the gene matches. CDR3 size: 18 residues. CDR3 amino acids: CASSLTGLAGAGNYEQYF. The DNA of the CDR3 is TGTGCCAGCAGCCTTACGGGACTAGCGGGGGCGGGTAACTACGAGCAGTACTTC.

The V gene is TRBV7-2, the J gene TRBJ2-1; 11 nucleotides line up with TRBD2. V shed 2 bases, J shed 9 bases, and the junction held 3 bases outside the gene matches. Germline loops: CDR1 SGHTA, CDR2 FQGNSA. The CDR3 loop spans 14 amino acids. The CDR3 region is CASSLRLAGGEQFF. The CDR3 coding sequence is TGTGCCAGCAGCTTACGGCTAGCGGGGGGTGAGCAGTTCTTC.

CDR3 protein: CASNRHSAGQGNSPLHF. The CDR3 DNA sequence: TGTGCCAGTAACCGCCACTCGGCGGGACAGGGGAATTCACCCCTCCACTTT. The chain uses TRBV19 and TRBJ1-6; 10 bases are shared with TRBD1. V lost 7 bases and J lost 7; bases outside the gene matches: 13. The CDR3 is 17 amino acids. Per germline, CDR1 LNHDA and CDR2 SQIVND (reference sequence).

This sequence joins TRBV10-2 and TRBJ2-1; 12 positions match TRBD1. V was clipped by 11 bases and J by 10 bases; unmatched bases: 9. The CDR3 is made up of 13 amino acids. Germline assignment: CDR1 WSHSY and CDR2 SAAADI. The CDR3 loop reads CAVRDRGLKEQFF. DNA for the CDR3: TGCGCCGTGCGGGACAGGGGGCTCAAGGAGCAGTTCTTC.

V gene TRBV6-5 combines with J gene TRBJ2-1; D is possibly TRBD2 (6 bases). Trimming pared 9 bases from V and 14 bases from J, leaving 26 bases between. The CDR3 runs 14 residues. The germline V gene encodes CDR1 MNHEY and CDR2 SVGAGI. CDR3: CARAGQGGRAGKFF. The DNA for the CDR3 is TGTGCCAGGGCGGGGCAGGGCGGTCGCGCGGGGAAGTTCTTC.

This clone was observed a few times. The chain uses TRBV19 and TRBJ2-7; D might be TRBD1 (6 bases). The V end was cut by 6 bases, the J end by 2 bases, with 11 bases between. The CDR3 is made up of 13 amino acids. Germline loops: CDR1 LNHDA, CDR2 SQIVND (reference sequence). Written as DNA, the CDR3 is TGTGCCAGTAGCCAGGGGAGAGCCTACGAGCAGTACTTC. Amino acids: CASSQGRAYEQYF.

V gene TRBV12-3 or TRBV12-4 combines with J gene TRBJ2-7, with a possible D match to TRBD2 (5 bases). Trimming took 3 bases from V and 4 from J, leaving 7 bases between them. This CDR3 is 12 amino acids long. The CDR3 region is CASSFGLYEQYF. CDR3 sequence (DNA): TGTGCCAGCAGTTTCGGACTGTACGAGCAGTACTTC.

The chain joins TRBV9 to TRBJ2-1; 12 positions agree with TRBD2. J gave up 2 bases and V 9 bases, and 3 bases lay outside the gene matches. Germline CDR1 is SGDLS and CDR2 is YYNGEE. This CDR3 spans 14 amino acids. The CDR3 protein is CATSGGVTYNEQFF. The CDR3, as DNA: TGTGCCACTAGCGGGGGGGTTACCTACAATGAGCAGTTCTTC.

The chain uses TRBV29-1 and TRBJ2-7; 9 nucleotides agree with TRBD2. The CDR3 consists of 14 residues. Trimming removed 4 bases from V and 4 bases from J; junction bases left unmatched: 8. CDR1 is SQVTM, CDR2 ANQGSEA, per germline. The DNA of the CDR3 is TGCAGCGTTGGGGTAGCGGGAGATGGGTACGAGCAGTACTTC. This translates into CSVGVAGDGYEQYF.